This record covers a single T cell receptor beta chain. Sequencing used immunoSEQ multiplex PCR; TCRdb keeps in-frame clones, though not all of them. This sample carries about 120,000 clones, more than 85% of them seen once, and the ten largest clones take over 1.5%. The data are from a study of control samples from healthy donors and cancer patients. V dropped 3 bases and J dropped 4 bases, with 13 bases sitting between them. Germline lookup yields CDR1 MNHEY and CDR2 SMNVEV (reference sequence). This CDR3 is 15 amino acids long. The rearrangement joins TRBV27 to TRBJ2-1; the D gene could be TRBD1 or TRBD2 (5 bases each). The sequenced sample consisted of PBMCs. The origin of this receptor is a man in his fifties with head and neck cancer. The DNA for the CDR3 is TGTGCCAGCAGTTTCCCGGCAGGGAGATACAATGAGCAGTTCTTC. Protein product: CASSFPAGRYNEQFF.